This T cell receptor (beta chain) was sequenced for a study of spatial heterogeneity in lung cancer. For the study at large: Each unique TCR and UMI combination was seen more than ten times on average in raw reads.

The CDR3 spans 17 residues. Trimming stripped 6 bases from V and 1 base from J, with 20 bases between. Time point of the sample: sample taken at primary tumor resection. TCRs were sequenced from unsorted whole RNA of tumor, nontumor lung or PBMC. Study-level results: In tumors, expanded intratumoral alpha and beta TCR counts tracked mutation counts.

TCRdb called the 5' RACE reads again in MiXCR, with one record for every CDR3 protein. The table shows some 11,000 distinct CDR3 sequences, with 5.2% occurring only once. There are many counts of this clonotype. The antigen remains undetermined. The size of this beta chain means little, since it is a stray read in a library made for alpha chains. Source: lung tumor tissue, taken at surgery. The TCR sequence derives from a male donor with early-stage non-small cell lung cancer. The J gene is TRBJ2-3, the V gene TRBV12-3 or TRBV12-4; either TRBD1 or TRBD2 may fit D (6 bases each). CDR3 amino acids: CASSKGSGALGTDTQYF. The CDR3 DNA sequence: TGTGCCAGCAGCAAGGGGTCGGGGGCATTGGGCACAGATACGCAGTATTTT.